Shown below are 18 T cell receptor beta chains from a single sample sequenced in a study of blood T cells in healthy people across ages. Then a second PCR, running about 6 to 12 cycles, was carried out with a sample-barcoded 5' primer and a J-beta primer mix. TCRdb fed the 5' RACE reads into MiXCR, producing one record per CDR3 protein. The table shows roughly 1,500,000 distinct CDR3 sequences, with roughly 32% occurring only once. Sequences were obtained from blood. The receptors shown here come from a woman in her thirties in good health.

The chain recombines TRBV20-1 with TRBJ1-1, with 7 bases lining up with TRBD1. The CDR3 is made up of 14 amino acids. V trimming: 0 bases; J trimming: 11 bases; junction bases outside the gene matches: 12. CDR1 is DFQATT, CDR2 SNEGSKA, per germline (reference sequence). This chain's CDR3 is CSARDQGGAMEAFF. CDR3 nucleotide sequence: TGCAGTGCTAGAGATCAGGGGGGGGCGATGGAGGCTTTCTTT.

The table lists this clonotype with a few counts. The V gene is TRBV6-5, the J gene TRBJ2-7; TRBD2 matches 7 bases. The CDR3 sequence is 17 residues long. V lost 0 bases and J lost 5; bases outside the gene matches: 13. Germline-derived CDR1 and CDR2 are MNHEY and SVGAGI. CDR3 residues: CASSYSGSEAGVDEQYF. CDR3 DNA sequence: TGTGCCAGCAGTTACTCGGGCTCCGAGGCGGGAGTGGACGAGCAGTACTTC.

The table lists this clonotype with a count of one. V is TRBV9 and J is TRBJ2-2; 7 nucleotides align to TRBD2. In germline, CDR1 is SGDLS, CDR2 YYNGEE. Trimming at V came to 4 bases and at J to 0 bases, leaving 6 bases not matched to a gene. This CDR3 region has 16 residues. In DNA, the CDR3 is TGTGCCAGCAGCTTCGCCGGGACTACGAACACCGGGGAGCTGTTTTTT. It codes for CASSFAGTTNTGELFF. The variable domain in full, with the rest retrieved from reference TRBV9 and TRBJ2-2, is DSGVTQTPKHLITATGQRVTLRCSPRSGDLSVYWYQQSLDQGLQFLIQYYNGEERAKGNILERFSAQQFPDLHSELNLSSLELGDSALYFCASSFAGTTNTGELFFGEGSRLTVL.

V gene TRBV3-1 combines with J gene TRBJ2-3, with unresolved D. The CDR3 spans 15 residues. Trimming removed 3 bases at V and 4 bases at J, with 14 bases between. The germline V gene encodes CDR1 LGHDT and CDR2 YNNKEL (reference sequence). The CDR3 protein is CASSQQQQRSDTQYF. CDR3 coding DNA: TGTGCCAGCAGCCAGCAGCAGCAACGGTCAGATACGCAGTATTTT.

This sequence joins TRBV5-1 and TRBJ2-5; unclear D gene. The J call could be wrong; TRBJ2-7 is a better fit for the DNA end. The germline CDR1 and CDR2 sequences are SGHRS and YFSETQ. CDR3 length: 15 residues. CDR3 loop: CASSLAGRPSDEQYF. The CDR3 DNA follows: TGCGCCAGCAGCTTGGCCGGGCGGCCGAGTGACGAGCAGTACTTC.

This rearrangement joins TRBV18 to TRBJ2-3, with TRBD2 matching over 7 bases. The CDR3 totals 12 residues. Trimming removed 7 bases from V and 5 bases from J; junction bases left unmatched: 3. CDR1 and CDR2 (germline): KGHSH, LQKENI. For the CDR3, the DNA is TGTGCCAGCTACGGACTAGAAGATACGCAGTATTTT. This codes for CASYGLEDTQYF.

This sequence joins TRBV20-1 and TRBJ2-3; 9 bases fit TRBD1. V shed 1 base and J 3 bases; nucleotides not matched to a gene: 11. Germline V gene lookup returns CDR1 DFQATT and CDR2 SNEGSKA (reference sequence). CDR3 length: 17 residues. CDR3 residues: CSARVPTGTGRTDTQYF. The CDR3 bases are TGCAGTGCTAGAGTCCCGACGGGGACAGGGCGTACAGATACGCAGTATTTT.

The chain recombines TRBV20-1 with TRBJ2-3; 8 nucleotides agree with TRBD2. V was clipped by 7 bases and J by 5 bases; unmatched bases: 11. The germline gives CDR1 DFQATT, CDR2 SNEGSKA (reference sequence). CDR3 length: 14 amino acids. CDR3 sequence: CSESVAGRGDTQYF. The CDR3 DNA follows: TGCAGTGAATCGGTAGCGGGACGGGGAGATACGCAGTATTTT.

The chain employs TRBV10-3 and TRBJ2-7; perhaps TRBD1 as D (5 bases). Germline CDR1 and CDR2: ENHRY and SYGVKD. This CDR3 contains 14 residues. V was clipped by 2 bases and J by 4 bases, with 12 bases between them. CDR3 loop: CAISESAGQYEQYF. The DNA of the CDR3 is TGTGCCATCAGTGAGAGCGCAGGGCAGTACGAGCAGTACTTC.

The J gene is TRBJ1-4, the V gene TRBV30; 8 positions agree with TRBD1. Germline values: CDR1 GTSNPN, CDR2 SVGIG (reference sequence). This CDR3 contains 14 residues. Trimming cost V 2 bases and J 8 bases; bases outside gene matches: 7. The CDR3 region is CAWSIGQGREKLFF. In DNA form, the CDR3 reads TGTGCCTGGAGTATAGGACAGGGCAGGGAAAAACTGTTTTTT. The full variable domain, its missing parts supplied by reference TRBV30 and TRBJ1-4, is SQTIHQWPATLVQPVGSPLSLECTVEGTSNPNLYWYRQAAGRGLQLLFYSVGIGQISSEVPQNLSASRPQDRQFILSSKKLLLSDSGFYLCAWSIGQGREKLFFGSGTQLSVL.

As concerns this clonotype: Given a much more abundant clone one base away, this may be a read error. The V call is TRBV29-1, the J call TRBJ2-1, with 12 positions matching TRBD2. With 7 bases clipped from V and 6 bases from J, the junction kept 13 bases outside the gene matches. Germline V gene lookup returns CDR1 SQVTM and CDR2 ANQGSEA. The CDR3 is 16 residues long. The CDR3, as DNA: TGCAGCGCTGCCAAAAAACTAGCGGGAGGAGGCAATGAGCAGTTCTTC. It is translated as CSAAKKLAGGGNEQFF.

The chain recombines TRBV5-1 with TRBJ1-4; the D gene is possibly TRBD1 (5 bases). The CDR3 covers 16 residues. In germline, CDR1 is SGHRS, CDR2 YFSETQ. Deletions cut 3 bases from V and 3 bases from J, with 15 bases between. This chain's CDR3 is CASSWTAGGANEKLFF. CDR3 DNA sequence: TGCGCCAGCAGCTGGACGGCTGGGGGAGCTAATGAAAAACTGTTTTTT.

This clonotype was counted many times. The rearrangement uses TRBV29-1 and TRBJ2-1; possibly TRBD1 or TRBD2 for D (8 bases each). The CDR3 spans 14 residues. Germline CDR1 is SQVTM and CDR2 is ANQGSEA. V was clipped by 4 bases and J by 8 bases, with 18 bases between them. The CDR3: CSVGSSGTGDEQFF. CDR3 in DNA: TGCAGCGTTGGGAGTAGCGGGACAGGTGATGAGCAGTTCTTC.

This clonotype was observed a few times. The rearrangement links TRBV27 to TRBJ2-7; TRBD1 is a possible D gene (5 bases). The length of the CDR3 is 16 residues. V was pared by 5 bases and J by 4 bases, with 21 bases between. CDR1 is MNHEY, CDR2 SMNVEV, per germline (reference sequence). As DNA, the CDR3 is TGTGCCAGCAGTCCATCTCGCGGCCTCAGGGATTACGAGCAGTACTTC. This gives the protein CASSPSRGLRDYEQYF.

This clonotype occurred many times. CDR3 bases: TGCAGCGTTGAAATTGGCGGGAGTGCCCCCACAGATACGCAGTATTTT. Protein sequence: CSVEIGGSAPTDTQYF. V gene TRBV29-1 combines with J gene TRBJ2-3, with 7 nucleotides matching TRBD2. Germline values: CDR1 SQVTM, CDR2 ANQGSEA. The ends lost 2 bases at V and 2 bases at J; junction bases unmatched: 10. The CDR3 is 16 residues long.

In this sample, this clonotype turned up a few times. The rearrangement uses TRBV3-1 and TRBJ1-1; TRBD1 matches 7 bases. The CDR3 has 12 amino acids. Germline V gene sequence: CDR1 LGHDT, CDR2 YNNKEL (reference sequence). V lost 7 bases to trimming and J lost 9 bases; unmatched junction nucleotides: 8. CDR3 nucleotides: TGTGCCAGCAAAGACCCGGGACAGAAAGCTTTCTTT. Residues: CASKDPGQKAFF.

This clonotype was counted a few times. The CDR3 DNA follows: TGTGCCAGCAGTTCCTTCTTTGGGGCTAGCGTTCTCAGGAACATTCAGTACTTC. Protein: CASSSFFGASVLRNIQYF. This sequence joins TRBV27 and TRBJ2-4, with D perhaps TRBD2 (6 bases). Trimming stripped 4 bases from V and 7 bases from J, with 26 bases between. This CDR3 has 18 residues. In germline, CDR1 is MNHEY, CDR2 SMNVEV (reference sequence).

A word on this clonotype: One junction end disagrees with the germline gene, perhaps due to a read error. J is TRBJ1-4 and V is TRBV24-1; D remains unclear. The CDR3 is 15 amino acids. CDR1 and CDR2 from the germline V gene are KGHDR and SFDVKD. CDR3 nucleotide sequence: TGTGCCACCAGTGATCCTCGGCGGGCTAATGAAAAACGGTTTTTT. This codes for CATSDPRRANEKRFF.